This T cell receptor beta chain comes out of a study of blood T cell repertoires in COVID-19. At the level of the study: In each case, the material was cDNA or gDNA derived from T cells, B-cell-depleted T cells, or PBMCs.

Study processing details: Reference gene primer amplification gave estimated nucleated cell counts. The method was immunoSEQ multiplex PCR; TCRdb's version includes in-frame clones alone and lacks a portion of them. That table is the source of V, J and clone size, and D and trimming were worked out from the DNA. The sample lists hundreds of thousands of clones, roughly 84% occurring once. Concerning this clone itself: Other DNA sequences within the sample encode an identical CDR3.

The V end was cut by 3 bases, the J end by 0 bases, with 6 bases between. Germline V gene data show CDR1 as KGHSH and CDR2 as LQKENI. CDR3 length: 13 residues. Sequencing was carried out using peripheral blood. V is TRBV18 and J is TRBJ2-7, with D uncertain. The receptor's source is a woman at least 80 years old with active or convalescent COVID-19. CDR3 region: CASSPPSSYEQYF. For the CDR3, the DNA is TGTGCCAGCTCACCCCCTTCCTCCTACGAGCAGTACTTC.